The 3 T cell receptor beta chains reported below all come from one sample, sequenced in a study of blood T cell repertoires in COVID-19. Here immunoSEQ multiplex PCR was the method, and the copy in TCRdb shows in-frame clones only, minus some. The profile covers 100,000 or so clones, with approximately 85% appearing a single time and more than 4% taken by the ten largest. The sequencing sample was made of peripheral blood. Receptor source: a man in his forties or fifties with acute or convalescent COVID-19.

This chain links TRBV19 with TRBJ1-3, with TRBD1 matching 9 bases. CDR1 LNHDA and CDR2 SQIVND come from the germline V gene (reference sequence). J gave up 0 bases and V 3 bases, and 6 bases lay outside the gene matches. The length of the CDR3 is 17 residues. This CDR3 is CASSIGTGTPSGNTIYF. The CDR3 DNA is TGTGCCAGTAGTATCGGGACAGGGACCCCCTCTGGAAACACCATATATTTT.

This chain connects TRBV6-7 to TRBJ1-5; D possibly corresponds to TRBD1 (5 bases). TRBV6-7 qualifies as an ORF whose function is uncertain. The CDR3 has 16 amino acids. Deletions cut 5 bases from V and 4 bases from J, with 18 bases between. The CDR3 sequence: CASSVSRDHPNQPQHF. The CDR3 nucleotides are TGTGCCAGCAGTGTATCCAGGGATCATCCTAATCAGCCCCAGCATTTT.

The gene calls are TRBV2 and TRBJ2-1; possibly TRBD2 for D (5 bases). V dropped 8 bases and J dropped 2 bases, with 13 bases sitting between them. The CDR3 extends over 14 amino acids. Germline V lookup: CDR1 SNHLY, CDR2 FYNNEI. The DNA for the CDR3 is TGTGCCAGCTCCGTAGCGTTACCCTACAATGAGCAGTTCTTC. Amino acid sequence: CASSVALPYNEQFF.